These 19 T cell receptor beta chains share one sample of origin, sequenced in a study of blood T cell repertoires in COVID-19. Profiling relied on immunoSEQ multiplex PCR, and the TCRdb table lists in-frame clones only, not all of them. Among 150,000 or so clones, around 87% were seen once, and the ten largest hold about a tenth. The sequenced material came from peripheral blood. Receptor source: a woman in her seventies with COVID-19, enrolled during active disease.

V gene TRBV6-1 combines with J gene TRBJ2-2; 8 nucleotides match TRBD1. The CDR3 totals 14 residues. The V gene's germline CDR1 is MNHNS and CDR2 SASEGT. The J segment lost 6 bases and the V segment lost 3 bases, leaving 3 bases of the junction unmatched. The CDR3 spells CASSDQGAAGELFF. The CDR3 DNA follows: TGTGCCAGCAGTGATCAGGGGGCGGCCGGGGAGCTGTTTTTT.

The chain employs TRBV3-1 (or the pseudogene TRBV3-2) and TRBJ1-3; 9 nucleotides line up with TRBD1. CDR1 LGHDT and CDR2 YNNKEL come from the germline V gene (reference sequence). The CDR3 sequence is 17 residues long. The ends lost 5 bases at V and 2 bases at J; junction bases unmatched: 10. CDR3 bases: TGTGCCAGCAGCGAACTATCCGGGACAGGGACTGGAAACACCATATATTTT. As protein: CASSELSGTGTGNTIYF.

The chain is built from TRBV5-1 and TRBJ1-1, with 8 bases that match TRBD1. Germline assignment: CDR1 SGHRS and CDR2 YFSETQ. V lost 3 bases, J lost 4 bases, and 5 bases stayed unmatched. The CDR3 extends over 14 amino acids. CDR3 residues: CASSSPTGATEAFF. The CDR3 nucleotides read TGCGCCAGCAGCTCCCCGACAGGGGCCACTGAAGCTTTCTTT.

The genes are TRBV4-1 and TRBJ2-1; D perhaps matches TRBD2 (5 bases). Between the trimmed V and J ends, which lost 3 bases and 9 bases, there was a span of 18 bases. CDR3 length: 15 amino acids. The germline CDR1 and CDR2 sequences are MGHRA and YSYEKL. CDR3 nucleotides: TGCGCCAGCAGCCAGGCCGCTAGGACTGCAACTGAGCAGTTCTTC. Its translation is CASSQAARTATEQFF.

The rearrangement joins TRBV19 to TRBJ1-1, with D uncertain. The V end lost 3 bases, the J end lost 1 base, and 12 bases lay between the germline ends. Germline lookup yields CDR1 LNHDA and CDR2 SQIVND (reference sequence). CDR3 size: 15 residues. The CDR3 loop is CASSMSKTGNTEAFF. CDR3 sequence (DNA): TGTGCCAGTAGTATGAGCAAAACGGGGAACACTGAAGCTTTCTTT.

V is TRBV7-2 and J is TRBJ1-1, with no clear D. This CDR3 has 14 amino acids. The germline V gene encodes CDR1 SGHTA and CDR2 FQGNSA. V shed 4 bases and J shed 1 base, with 10 bases lying between them. Here the CDR3 DNA reads TGTGCCAGCAGCTCACAGTTTAGGAACACTGAAGCTTTCTTT. Translated: CASSSQFRNTEAFF. Together with reference TRBV7-2 and TRBJ1-1, the CDR3 gives the full variable domain: GAGVSQSPSNKVTEKGKDVELRCDPISGHTALYWYRQSLGQGLEFLIYFQGNSAPDKSGLPSDRFSAERTGGSVSTLTIQRTQQEDSAVYLCASSSQFRNTEAFFGQGTRLTVV.

This clone showed up just once. In DNA, the CDR3 is TGTGCCTGGAGCCTGGGACAGGGGGGGGATACGCAGTATTTT. It encodes CAWSLGQGGDTQYF. The V and J genes are TRBV30 and TRBJ2-3; 11 bases fit TRBD1. Germline lookup yields CDR1 GTSNPN and CDR2 SVGIG (reference sequence). This CDR3 spans 14 amino acids. Trimming took 3 bases from V and 6 from J; bases not matched to a gene: 5.

J is TRBJ2-4 and V is TRBV30, with 10 bases lining up with TRBD2. V lost 0 bases and J lost 0; bases outside the gene matches: 23. The CDR3 consists of 23 residues. The germline V gene has CDR1 GTSNPN and CDR2 SVGIG (reference sequence). CDR3 in amino acids: CAWSVRILQRGGTNKLAKNIQYF. The DNA of the CDR3 is TGTGCCTGGAGTGTAAGAATTCTCCAGCGGGGGGGAACTAACAAACTAGCCAAAAACATTCAGTACTTC.

This clone is a singleton in its sample. The rearrangement links TRBV7-9 to TRBJ2-5; TRBD1 aligns across 8 bases. The V gene's germline CDR1 is SEHNR and CDR2 FQNEAQ (reference sequence). The trim removed 4 bases at V and 12 bases at J, leaving 4 bases unmatched. CDR3 length equals 11 residues. The chain's CDR3 is CASSSPGQEYF. CDR3 coding DNA: TGTGCCAGCAGCTCCCCGGGACAGGAGTACTTC.

The rearrangement joins TRBV28 to TRBJ1-6; D unclear. The CDR3 totals 14 residues. Germline-derived CDR1 and CDR2 are MDHEN and SYDVKM. V lost 7 bases to trimming and J lost 2 bases, with 9 bases between them. CDR3 nucleotide sequence: TGTGCCAGCAACTCTAACCCCTATAATTCACCCCTCCACTTT. It is translated as CASNSNPYNSPLHF.

The V call is TRBV30, the J call TRBJ2-1; D possibly corresponds to TRBD1 (6 bases). The CDR3 has 16 amino acids. Trimming shortened V by 4 bases and J by 4 bases, and 20 bases separated the two germline ends. CDR1 is GTSNPN, CDR2 SVGIG, per germline (reference sequence). CDR3 sequence: CAWKPERGFLYNEQFF. The CDR3 DNA follows: TGTGCCTGGAAACCTGAGAGGGGGTTCTTGTACAATGAGCAGTTCTTC.

This clone was seen many times. The chain couples TRBV5-5 to TRBJ2-7; tentative D call: TRBD2 (6 bases). V dropped 6 bases and J dropped 3 bases, with 16 bases sitting between them. Germline V gene sequence: CDR1 SGHKS, CDR2 YYEKEE (reference sequence). This CDR3 is 14 amino acids long. This chain's CDR3 is CASKVRGSGYEQYF. The CDR3 nucleotides read TGTGCCAGCAAGGTTCGGGGGTCGGGCTACGAGCAGTACTTC. Supplemented by reference TRBV5-5 and TRBJ2-7, the full variable domain reads DAGVTQSPTHLIKTRGQQVTLRCSPISGHKSVSWYQQVLGQGPQFIFQYYEKEERGRGNFPDRFSARQFPNYSSELNVNALLLGDSALYLCASKVRGSGYEQYFGPGTRLTVT.

The V gene is TRBV5-1, the J gene TRBJ1-3; D not certain. Germline V gene lookup returns CDR1 SGHRS and CDR2 YFSETQ. CDR3 length equals 15 residues. The V and J ends lost 2 bases and 3 bases respectively, with 12 bases between them. CDR3 in amino acids: CASSLGGRGGNTIYF. The CDR3 nucleotides are TGCGCCAGCAGCTTAGGCGGACGGGGTGGAAACACCATATATTTT.

The chain employs TRBV9 and TRBJ2-7; D uncertain. V dropped 0 bases and J dropped 1 base, with 8 bases sitting between them. The CDR3 consists of 14 residues. Germline-derived CDR1 and CDR2 are SGDLS and YYNGEE. CDR3 coding DNA: TGTGCCAGCAGCGTAGTGGCCAGTTCCTACGAGCAGTACTTC. Translation gives CASSVVASSYEQYF.

The chain joins TRBV30 to TRBJ2-5, with a weak D call TRBD2 (6 bases). This CDR3 contains 13 residues. V was shortened by 0 bases and J by 5 bases, with 10 bases between the two germline ends. CDR1 is GTSNPN and CDR2 is SVGIG in the germline V gene (reference sequence). The CDR3 sequence: CAWSVRRGETQYF. The CDR3 DNA reads TGTGCCTGGAGTGTTCGCCGGGGGGAGACCCAGTACTTC.

This chain connects TRBV30 to TRBJ1-2; 8 positions match TRBD1. The CDR3 loop spans 14 amino acids. CDR1 GTSNPN and CDR2 SVGIG come from the germline V gene (reference sequence). V gave up 8 bases and J gave up 6 bases; unmatched junction bases: 14. CDR3 sequence reads: CAAALNTGGNGYTF. Written as DNA, the CDR3 is TGTGCCGCCGCCCTAAATACAGGGGGAAATGGCTACACCTTC.

This clone occurred once. V gene TRBV5-1 combines with J gene TRBJ2-5, with 9 bases identical to TRBD2. This CDR3 contains 16 residues. CDR1 is SGHRS, CDR2 YFSETQ, per germline. Trimming removed 0 bases from V and 2 bases from J; junction bases left unmatched: 5. CDR3 sequence (DNA): TGCGCCAGCAGCTTGGATTTAGCGGGGGTACAAGAGACCCAGTACTTC. This gives the protein CASSLDLAGVQETQYF. Filled out from reference TRBV5-1 and TRBJ2-5, the complete variable domain reads KAGVTQTPRYLIKTRGQQVTLSCSPISGHRSVSWYQQTPGQGLQFLFEYFSETQRNKGNFPGRFSGRQFSNSRSEMNVSTLELGDSALYLCASSLDLAGVQETQYFGPGTRLLVL.

The V gene is TRBV20-1, the J gene TRBJ2-1, with 7 bases aligning to TRBD1. Trimming cost V 3 bases and J 4 bases; bases outside gene matches: 6. Germline V gene sequence: CDR1 DFQATT, CDR2 SNEGSKA (reference sequence). The CDR3 spans 14 residues. The CDR3 bases are TGCAGTGCTAGTCTGACAGGGATATACAATGAGCAGTTCTTC. Translating gives CSASLTGIYNEQFF.

The J gene is TRBJ1-5, the V gene TRBV12-3 or TRBV12-4; possible D gene TRBD1, 5 bases. The CDR3 totals 13 residues. Trimming removed 5 bases from V and 6 bases from J, with 11 bases in between. The CDR3: CASSPGKAQPQHF. CDR3 bases: TGTGCCAGCAGTCCAGGGAAGGCTCAGCCCCAGCATTTT.